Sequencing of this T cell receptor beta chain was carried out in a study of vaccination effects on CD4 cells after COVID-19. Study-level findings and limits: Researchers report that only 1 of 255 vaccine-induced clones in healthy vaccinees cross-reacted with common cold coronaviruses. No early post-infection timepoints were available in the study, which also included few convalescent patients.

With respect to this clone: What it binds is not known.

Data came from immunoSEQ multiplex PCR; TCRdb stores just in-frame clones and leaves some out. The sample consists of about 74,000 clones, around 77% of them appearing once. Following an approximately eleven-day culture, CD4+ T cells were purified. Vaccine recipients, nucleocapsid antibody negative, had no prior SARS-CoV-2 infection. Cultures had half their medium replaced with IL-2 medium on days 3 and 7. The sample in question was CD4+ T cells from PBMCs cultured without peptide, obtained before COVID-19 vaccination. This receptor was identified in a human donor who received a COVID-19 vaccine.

As DNA, the CDR3 is TGTGCCAGCAGTTACTCGAGTCAGGGAAATTCACCCCTCCACTTT. Translation: CASSYSSQGNSPLHF. The chain is built from TRBV6-5 and TRBJ1-6; a possible D gene is TRBD1 (5 bases). The CDR3 consists of 15 residues. V lost 0 bases, J lost 7 bases, and 10 bases lay in between. Germline V gene sequence: CDR1 MNHEY, CDR2 SVGAGI.